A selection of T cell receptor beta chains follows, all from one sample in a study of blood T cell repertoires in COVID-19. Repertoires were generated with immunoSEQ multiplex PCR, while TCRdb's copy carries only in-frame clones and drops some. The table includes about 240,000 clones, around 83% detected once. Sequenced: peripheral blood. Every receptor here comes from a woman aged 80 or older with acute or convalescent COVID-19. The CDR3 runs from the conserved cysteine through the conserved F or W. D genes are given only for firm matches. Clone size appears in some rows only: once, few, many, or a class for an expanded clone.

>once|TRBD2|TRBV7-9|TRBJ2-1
CASSSGLAGGRNEQFF
TGTGCCAGCAGCTCCGGACTAGCGGGGGGGCGGAATGAGCAGTTCTTC
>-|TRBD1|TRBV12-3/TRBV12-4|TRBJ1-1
CASRPTGVTEAFF
TGTGCCAGCAGACCCACAGGGGTCACTGAAGCTTTCTTT
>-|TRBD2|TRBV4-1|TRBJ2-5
CASSQLAGGRETQYF
TGCGCCAGCAGCCAACTAGCGGGGGGAAGAGAGACCCAGTACTTC
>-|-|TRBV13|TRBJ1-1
CASRMAVSNTEAFF
TGTGCCAGCAGGATGGCGGTCTCGAACACTGAAGCTTTCTTT
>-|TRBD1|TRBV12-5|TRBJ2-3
CASGLGQGAFRDTQYF
TGTGCTAGTGGACTAGGACAGGGGGCCTTTAGGGATACGCAGTATTTT
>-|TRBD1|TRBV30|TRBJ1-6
CAWSVPPGQGARLSYNSPLHF
TGTGCCTGGAGTGTACCACCCGGACAGGGGGCGCGCCTTTCCTATAATTCACCCCTCCACTTT
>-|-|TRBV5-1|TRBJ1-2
CASRRDSYGYTF
TGCGCCAGCCGGCGGGATAGCTATGGCTACACCTTC
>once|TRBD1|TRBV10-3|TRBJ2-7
CAISEGTVNEQYF
TGTGCCATCAGTGAGGGGACAGTAAACGAGCAGTACTTC
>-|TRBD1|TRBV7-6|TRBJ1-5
CASSLEAGGGGNQPQHF
TGTGCCAGCAGCTTAGAGGCAGGGGGCGGAGGCAATCAGCCCCAGCATTTT
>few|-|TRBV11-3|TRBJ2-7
CASSSNPGYEQYF
TGTGCCAGCAGCTCTAACCCCGGCTACGAGCAGTACTTC
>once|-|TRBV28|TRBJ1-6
CASSFLTGSRNSPLHF
TGTGCCAGCAGTTTCCTGACAGGCAGTAGGAATTCACCCCTCCACTTT
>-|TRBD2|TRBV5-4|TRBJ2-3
CASSPGLAGARTDTQYF
TGTGCCAGCAGCCCGGGACTAGCGGGGGCCCGCACAGATACGCAGTATTTT
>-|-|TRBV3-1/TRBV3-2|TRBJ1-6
CASSQGGPPLHF
TGTGCCAGCAGCCAAGGAGGCCCACCCCTCCACTTT
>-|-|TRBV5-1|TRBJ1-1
CASSRGLSTEAFF
TGCGCCAGCAGCCGAGGGCTTAGCACTGAAGCTTTCTTT
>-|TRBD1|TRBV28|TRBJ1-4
CASRRDRPREKLFF
TGTGCCAGCAGGCGGGACAGGCCACGGGAAAAACTGTTTTTT
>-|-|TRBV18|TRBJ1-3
CASSTASSGNTIYF
TGTGCCAGCTCCACCGCGTCCTCTGGAAACACCATATATTTT
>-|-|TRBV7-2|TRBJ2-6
CASSSRTTVSGANVLTF
TGTGCCAGCAGCTCCCGGACAACAGTCTCTGGGGCCAACGTCCTGACTTTC
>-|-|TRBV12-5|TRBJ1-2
CASGPIPRGRNYGYTF
TGTGCTAGTGGTCCTATCCCAAGGGGCAGAAATTATGGCTACACCTTC
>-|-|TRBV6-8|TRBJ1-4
CASSYPTVNEKLFF
TGTGCCAGCAGTTATCCGACAGTTAATGAAAAACTGTTTTTT
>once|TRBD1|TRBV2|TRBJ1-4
CASIRSRGREKLFF
TGTGCCAGCATCAGGAGCAGGGGGCGTGAAAAACTGTTTTTT
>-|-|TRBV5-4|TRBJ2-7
CASSFQGLGYEQYF
TGTGCCAGCAGCTTCCAGGGGCTCGGGTACGAGCAGTACTTC
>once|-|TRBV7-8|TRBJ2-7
CASSTPGREEKEQYF
TGTGCCAGCAGCACACCGGGCAGGGAGGAGAAAGAGCAGTACTTC
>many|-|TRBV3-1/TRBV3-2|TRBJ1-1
CASSQDAGAKPGTEAFF
TGTGCCAGCAGCCAAGATGCGGGGGCGAAACCGGGGACTGAAGCTTTCTTT
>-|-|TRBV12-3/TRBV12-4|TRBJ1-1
CASSVRGEAFF
TGTGCCAGCAGTGTACGCGGTGAAGCTTTCTTT
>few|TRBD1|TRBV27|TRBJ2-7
CASKRGQGFHEQYF
TGTGCCAGCAAGAGGGGACAGGGATTCCACGAGCAGTACTTC
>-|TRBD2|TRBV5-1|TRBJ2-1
CASSDLSGGAGDEQFF
TGCGCCAGCAGCGACCTTAGCGGGGGGGCCGGCGATGAGCAGTTCTTC
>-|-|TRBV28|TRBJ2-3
CASSSTGDTQYF
TGTGCCAGCAGTTCTACGGGAGATACGCAGTATTTT
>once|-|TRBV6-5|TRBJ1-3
CASSYSGSSGNTIYF
TGTGCCAGCAGTTACTCGGGGAGCTCTGGAAACACCATATATTTT
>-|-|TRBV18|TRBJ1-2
CASSPAGSDGYTF
TGTGCCAGCTCTCCCGCCGGGTCGGATGGCTACACCTTC
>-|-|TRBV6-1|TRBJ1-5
CASSESGGWNQPQHF
TGTGCCAGCAGTGAGTCTGGAGGGTGGAATCAGCCCCAGCATTTT
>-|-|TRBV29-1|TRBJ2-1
CSVRMSGIYNEQFF
TGCAGCGTTCGGATGTCGGGAATCTACAATGAGCAGTTCTTC
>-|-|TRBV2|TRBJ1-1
CASSEGRKNTEAFF
TGTGCCAGCAGTGAGGGCAGGAAGAACACTGAAGCTTTCTTT
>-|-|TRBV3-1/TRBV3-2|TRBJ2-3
CASSQTGKGTDTQYF
TGTGCCAGCAGCCAAACAGGAAAGGGGACAGATACGCAGTATTTT
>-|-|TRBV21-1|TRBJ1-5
CARRQGAQPQHF
TGTGCCAGGCGACAGGGGGCTCAGCCCCAGCATTTT
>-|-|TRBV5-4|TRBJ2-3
CASSLGRNGGTDTQYF
TGTGCCAGCAGCTTGGGGCGGAACGGGGGCACAGATACGCAGTATTTT
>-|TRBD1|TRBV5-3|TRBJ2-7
CARSGGTGVYYEQYF
TGTGCCAGAAGCGGCGGGACAGGGGTTTACTACGAGCAGTACTTC
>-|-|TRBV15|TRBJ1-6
CATSPNFHVKGNSPLHF
TGTGCCACCAGCCCCAACTTTCATGTTAAGGGGAATTCACCCCTCCACTTT
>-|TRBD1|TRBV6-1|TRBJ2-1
CASSERNTGQGANEQFF
TGTGCCAGCAGTGAACGGAACACGGGACAGGGGGCGAATGAGCAGTTCTTC
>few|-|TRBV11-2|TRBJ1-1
CASSFRGPTGTEAFF
TGTGCCAGCAGCTTCAGGGGACCAACCGGGACTGAAGCTTTCTTT
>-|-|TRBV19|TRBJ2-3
CASSMGRNPTDTQYF
TGTGCCAGTAGTATGGGCAGAAACCCCACAGATACGCAGTATTTT
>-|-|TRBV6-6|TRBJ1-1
CASSYAQGATEAFF
TGTGCCAGCAGTTACGCGCAAGGGGCCACTGAAGCTTTCTTT
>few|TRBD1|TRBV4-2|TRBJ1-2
CASSQAPGQDYGYTF
TGTGCCAGCAGCCAAGCTCCGGGACAGGACTATGGCTACACCTTC
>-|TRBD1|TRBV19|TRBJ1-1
CASSPNHPGQGSVNTEAFF
TGTGCCAGTAGTCCGAACCACCCGGGACAGGGTTCCGTGAACACTGAAGCTTTCTTT
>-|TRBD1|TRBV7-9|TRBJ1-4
CASSSETGLGEKLFF
TGTGCCAGCAGCTCAGAGACAGGGCTAGGAGAAAAACTGTTTTTT
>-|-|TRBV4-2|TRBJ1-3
CASSQGAQDSGNTIYF
TGTGCCAGCAGCCAAGGGGCCCAGGACTCTGGAAACACCATATATTTT
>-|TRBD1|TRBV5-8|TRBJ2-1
CASSFGQVRYNEQFF
TGTGCCAGCAGCTTCGGACAGGTTCGCTACAATGAGCAGTTCTTC
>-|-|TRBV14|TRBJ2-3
CASSQGAGFWTDTQYF
TGTGCCAGCAGCCAAGGGGCAGGGTTTTGGACAGATACGCAGTATTTT
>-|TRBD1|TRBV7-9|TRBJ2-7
CASSGQGVSYEQYF
TGTGCCAGCAGTGGACAGGGGGTATCCTACGAGCAGTACTTC
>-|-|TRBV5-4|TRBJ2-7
CASRQDRLYEQYF
TGTGCCAGCAGACAAGACAGGCTCTACGAGCAGTACTTC
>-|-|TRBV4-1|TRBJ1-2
CASSQAEGNPRGYGYTF
TGCGCCAGCAGCCAAGCCGAGGGCAACCCCAGGGGCTATGGCTACACCTTC
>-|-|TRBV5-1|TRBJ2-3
CASNLTPGTQYF
TGCGCCAGCAACCTAACCCCTGGTACGCAGTATTTT
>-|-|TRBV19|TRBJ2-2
CASSAGAGELFF
TGTGCCAGTAGTGCAGGGGCCGGGGAGCTGTTTTTT
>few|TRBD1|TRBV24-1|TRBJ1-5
CATSDSRRGPNGQPQHF
TGTGCCACCAGTGATTCGAGGAGGGGGCCAAATGGGCAGCCCCAGCATTTT
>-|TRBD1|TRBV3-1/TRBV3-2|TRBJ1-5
CASSQDKTGIFGNQPQHF
TGTGCCAGCAGCCAAGATAAGACAGGGATCTTCGGCAATCAGCCCCAGCATTTT